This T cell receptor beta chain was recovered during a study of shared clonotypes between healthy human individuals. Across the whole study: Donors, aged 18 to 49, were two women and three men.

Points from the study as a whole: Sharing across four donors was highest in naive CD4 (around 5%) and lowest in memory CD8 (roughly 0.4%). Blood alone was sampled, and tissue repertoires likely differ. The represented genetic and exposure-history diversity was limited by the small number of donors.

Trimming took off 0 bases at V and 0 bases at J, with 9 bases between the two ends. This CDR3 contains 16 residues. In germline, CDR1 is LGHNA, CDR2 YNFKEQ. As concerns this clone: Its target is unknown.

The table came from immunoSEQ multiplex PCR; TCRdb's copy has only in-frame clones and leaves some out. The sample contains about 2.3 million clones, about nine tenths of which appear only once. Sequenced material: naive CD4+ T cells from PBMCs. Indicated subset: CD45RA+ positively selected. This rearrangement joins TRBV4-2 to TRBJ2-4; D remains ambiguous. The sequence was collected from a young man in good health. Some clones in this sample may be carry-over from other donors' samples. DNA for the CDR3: TGTGCCAGCAGCCAAGATTGGCGACTAGCCAAAAACATTCAGTACTTC. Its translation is CASSQDWRLAKNIQYF.